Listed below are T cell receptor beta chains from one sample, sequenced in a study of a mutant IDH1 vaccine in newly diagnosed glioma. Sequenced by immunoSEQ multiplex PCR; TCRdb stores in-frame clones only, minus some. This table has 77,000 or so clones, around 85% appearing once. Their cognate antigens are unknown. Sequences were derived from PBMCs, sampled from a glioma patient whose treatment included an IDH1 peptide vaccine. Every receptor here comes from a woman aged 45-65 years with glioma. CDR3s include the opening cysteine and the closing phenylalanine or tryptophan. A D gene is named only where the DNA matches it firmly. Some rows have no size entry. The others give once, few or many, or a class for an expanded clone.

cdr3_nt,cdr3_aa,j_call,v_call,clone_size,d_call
TGCGCCAGCGCCCTTTCGGGGAGAGATTACGAGCAGTACTTC,CASALSGRDYEQYF,TRBJ2-7,TRBV5-1,-,-
TGTGCCAGCAGGCCACAGGGTACTGGAAACACCATATATTTT,CASRPQGTGNTIYF,TRBJ1-3,TRBV6-1,-,-
TGTGCAAGTCGCTTAGAGCGGCAGGGATATACTGAAGCTTTCTTT,CASRLERQGYTEAFF,TRBJ1-1,TRBV12-2,-,-
TGTGCCAGCAGCTCAAAGGCAGATGTAGCCAAAAACATTCAGTACTTC,CASSSKADVAKNIQYF,TRBJ2-4,TRBV7-9,-,-
TGTGCCAGCAGTGGGGGCGCCTACACAGATACGCAGTATTTT,CASSGGAYTDTQYF,TRBJ2-3,TRBV25-1,-,-
TGTGCCAGCTCACCACCGACAGGGCCAAGCAATGAGCAGTTCTTC,CASSPPTGPSNEQFF,TRBJ2-1,TRBV18,-,TRBD1
TGTGCCAGCAGCTTAGGATCCGGGGGACGTCGGTACAATGAGCAGTTCTTC,CASSLGSGGRRYNEQFF,TRBJ2-1,TRBV13,-,-
TGTGCCAGCAGTAGATCCCGGGACAGGTGGTACGAGCAGTACTTC,CASSRSRDRWYEQYF,TRBJ2-7,TRBV6-6,-,TRBD1
TGTGCCAGCAGTTTAGCCAGGCATAGCAATCAGCCCCAGCATTTT,CASSLARHSNQPQHF,TRBJ1-5,TRBV27,-,-
TGTGCCAGCAGTTTCTGGGGACAGCCCCAGCATTTT,CASSFWGQPQHF,TRBJ1-5,TRBV27,-,-
TGTGCCTGGAGTGTTAAGGACAGGGGGATCGGAAAGGAGCCCCAGCATTTT,CAWSVKDRGIGKEPQHF,TRBJ1-5,TRBV30,-,TRBD1
TGCAGCGTTGCCAGGGGACTCTACAATGAGCAGTTCTTC,CSVARGLYNEQFF,TRBJ2-1,TRBV29-1,-,-
TGTGCCAGCAGCCCCCCCCGGGACCTGTTCACCGGGGAGCTGTTTTTT,CASSPPRDLFTGELFF,TRBJ2-2,TRBV21-1,-,-
TGCAGCGCCGGAGTGGGGGTTGGCACTGAAGCTTTCTTT,CSAGVGVGTEAFF,TRBJ1-1,TRBV29-1,-,-
TGTGCCAGCAGTTACGGGCGGGCATACGATACGCAGTATTTT,CASSYGRAYDTQYF,TRBJ2-3,TRBV6-5,-,-
TGTGCCAGCAGTACAGGGGGCGCACACAATGAGCAGTTCTTC,CASSTGGAHNEQFF,TRBJ2-1,TRBV2,-,TRBD1
TGTGCCAGCAGTTACGGGGGAACCTCCGAGCAGTACTTC,CASSYGGTSEQYF,TRBJ2-7,TRBV6-6,-,-
TGCGCCAGCAGCTTGGTGCTAGCGACTTACAATGAGCAGTTCTTC,CASSLVLATYNEQFF,TRBJ2-1,TRBV5-1,-,-
TGCGCCAGCAGCCAACGGGACGGAACCTACGAGCAGTTCTTC,CASSQRDGTYEQFF,TRBJ2-1,TRBV4-1,-,-
TGTGCCAGTAGTAACCCTGGGGAGACGGAGACCCAGTACTTC,CASSNPGETETQYF,TRBJ2-5,TRBV19,-,-
TGTGCCAGCAGTTTATCTATGACAGGGTTCGACTATGGCTACACCTTC,CASSLSMTGFDYGYTF,TRBJ1-2,TRBV27,-,TRBD1
TGTGCCAGCAGCCGAGGGGCGGTGGGGAATGAGCAGTTCTTC,CASSRGAVGNEQFF,TRBJ2-1,TRBV7-3,-,-
TGTGCCAGAAGCTCAGGGACTAGCGGGTCCTCAGGGGAGACCCAGTACTTC,CARSSGTSGSSGETQYF,TRBJ2-5,TRBV5-3,-,TRBD2
TGTGCCAGTAGTATAGCTGCAGGGGGCTATGGCTACACCTTC,CASSIAAGGYGYTF,TRBJ1-2,TRBV19,-,TRBD1
TGTGCCAGCAGCTCGACAGGTGTGAACACTGAAGCTTTCTTT,CASSSTGVNTEAFF,TRBJ1-1,TRBV9,few,-